Included here is one TCR beta chain sequence, with context. What it binds is not known. Clones were read by immunoSEQ multiplex PCR, and TCRdb kept only the in-frame ones, dropping some. The sample includes more than 140,000 clones, roughly 80% of them seen just once. Trimming took 4 bases from V and 4 from J; bases not matched to a gene: 26. The CDR3 covers 21 residues. Germline CDR1 and CDR2: MGHRA and YSYEKL. The sample is drawn from a study of cytotoxic CD8 clonotypes in ibrutinib-treated CLL. General study points: With treatment, public clonotypes, which were uncommon, either contracted or remained stable.

This chain links TRBV4-1 with TRBJ2-5, with TRBD1 identical over 8 bases. This TCR was sampled from a human donor with chronic lymphocytic leukemia. The source was PBMCs, collected after 12 months of ibrutinib treatment. In DNA, the CDR3 is TGCGCCAGCAGCCCAGGGAGAGGGGTGTTCTACGACAGGGGTTTAGCAGAGACCCAGTACTTC. It codes for CASSPGRGVFYDRGLAETQYF.